This T cell receptor beta chain came from a study of T cell clones after liver transplantation. Study-level points and caveats: Small, mixed patient groups and varying post-transplant times limit these conclusions. Graft donor-reactive T cells may have migrated into the graft rather than being deleted. Compared with third party-reactive sequences, donor-reactive ones declined more, independent of withdrawal success.

The CDR3 totals 14 residues. Per germline, CDR1 MNHNS and CDR2 SASEGT. V was cut by 4 bases and J by 3 bases, with 10 bases left in between. About this clone: Its antigen is undetermined.

The method was immunoSEQ multiplex PCR; TCRdb's version includes in-frame clones alone and lacks a portion of them. The sample shows about 24,000 clones, about three quarters of them seen only once. CD3+CD4+ and CD3+CD8+ cells were FACS-sorted from thawed unstimulated PBMCs. This chain connects TRBV6-1 to TRBJ1-5, with D perhaps TRBD1 (5 bases). The input for sequencing was CD4+ T cells from blood, taken before liver transplant. This TCR was recovered from a human donor who received a liver transplant. In DNA, the CDR3 is TGTGCCAGCAGTGTACAGGCGAACAATCAGCCCCAGCATTTT. As protein: CASSVQANNQPQHF.